This T cell receptor beta chain was recorded in a study of shared clonotypes between healthy human individuals (dated by TCRdb to about 2020). In terms of the full investigation: The cohort included three men and a couple of women between 18 and 49 years of age. To estimate repertoire size and how much clonotypes are shared between individuals, the study performed deep sequencing of blood TCR repertoires from 4 to 6 healthy adults. To increase sequencing depth and limit assay-specific biases, different laboratories used diverse techniques to prepare libraries and sequence TCR repertoires. Each donor's leukapheresis produced roughly between roughly 0.85 and 9.5 billion PBMCs. Results and caveats for the whole study, not just this receptor: Pairwise subsampling indicated that sequencing depth was expected to affect the degree of clonotype sharing among donors. The genetic and exposure-history diversity represented was limited by the small number of donors. Sampling was restricted to blood, and TCR repertoires in tissues likely differ from the TCR repertoires found in blood.

This clone appeared many times. This clone's antigen is unknown. Per-base qualities were not stored, and no clone one base away is much larger. The identical CDR3 is also encoded by other nucleotide sequences in the sample. Healthy HIV-negative adults with no recently reported acute infections or vaccinations were included as donors. Every donor was a Caucasian adult living in Nashville, Tennessee, USA. In the unsorted samples, around 81 million PBMCs were counted, and genomic DNA was extracted using the QIAamp DNA Blood Mini kit. Blood was collected by leukapheresis, and PBMCs were isolated by Ficoll-Histopaque density gradient centrifugation and then cryopreserved in liquid nitrogen vapor phase. The germline V gene (reference sequence) sets CDR1 to SEHNR and CDR2 to FQNEAQ. Inclusive of the bounding cysteine and phenylalanine, the CDR3 is 13 residues long. The CDR3 DNA has 39 bases and is translated from base 1. Relative to germline, V is 4 bases shorter and J is 6 bases shorter, with 12 bases between their ends.

Using the deep immunoSEQ assay, multiplex PCR amplified TCR CDR3 regions from genomic DNA. Extracted genomic DNA from each cell subset was distributed evenly across all wells of several immunoSEQ 96-well plates, and each plate was treated as a replicate. For unsorted PBMC, approximately 310 ng genomic DNA, equal to around 30,000 T cell genomes, was loaded into each replicate PCR. Ten immunoSEQ deep assay plates were used to sequence the unsorted PBMC genomic DNA. The purified libraries were quantified using a Qubit 3.0 fluorometer, sized with a Bioanalyzer 2100, and then quantified again using the KAPA Library Quantification kit. Every immunoSEQ 96-well plate was sequenced on a separate single-read 150-cycle Illumina NextSeq 550 flow cell. Regarding the original processing steps: Because only junctional sequences without quality scores were contained in the immunoSEQ output, filtering matching that applied to full-length reads could not be performed. Sequences were annotated with PyIR, a Python wrapper for IgBLAST v1.9, and V/J genes and CDR3 were assigned using IMGT germline references. Reads were filtered out if the reads had weak V/J assignments (E-value above 1e-6), no CDR3, stop codons, out-of-frame junctions, or ambiguous translated residues. A V3J clonotype was defined by an identical inferred V gene, J gene, and CDR3 amino acid sequence. To compute the percentage overlap between repertoires, the number of shared unique clonotypes was divided by the size of the smaller repertoire. Repertoire richness was assessed with RTK rarefaction, the Chao1 estimator, and Recon v2.1 estimates of unobserved clonotypes. TCRdb stores this immuneACCESS table with in-frame sequences only. Part of the clones is absent; in the studies checked, under half of the shortfall reflects unresolved V genes, and no reason is known for the rest. That table furnishes V, J and clone size, whereas the DNA furnished D and trimming. Across this sample there are fewer than 650,000 clones, with just over 75% seen only once. The ten largest clones capture about 12% of the sample.

Sequenced input: PBMCs. The receptor chain draws on TRBV7-9 and TRBJ1-2, and perhaps TRBD1 as D gene, on 5 matching bases. The receptor was isolated from a woman aged 40 to 49 in good health. Some clones in this sample may be carry-over from other donors' samples. The DNA sequence follows: TGTGCCAGCAGCTACAGGCAGGAGAATGGCTACACCTTC. Translation gives CASSYRQENGYTF.